There are a few counts of the clone carrying this T cell receptor beta chain. Antigen unknown. This sample is drawn from a study of T-cell memory formation after mild COVID-19. Study conclusions and caveats: Memory cells collected pre-infection included some clones that later responded, suggesting cross-reactive memory joined.

TCRdb re-called the 5' RACE reads through MiXCR, storing one row per CDR3 protein. The sample shows approximately 390,000 distinct CDR3 sequences, approximately 16% of them seen only once. CDR1 and CDR2 from the germline V gene are SGHRS and YFSETQ. The V and J ends lost 2 bases and 1 base, in that order; junction bases with no gene match: 11. The CDR3 sequence is 17 residues long. The clonotype comes from a man younger than 35 who had mild COVID-19 (a few samples of this study predate the infection). Cell type and time point are not known. The specimen was PBMCs or a T cell subset sorted from them (not recorded which). The genes are TRBV5-1 and TRBJ1-2, with 7 bases identical to TRBD1. CDR3 in amino acids: CASSFRALGDSNYGYTF. CDR3 nucleotide sequence: TGCGCCAGCAGCTTTCGTGCCTTGGGGGACAGTAACTATGGCTACACCTTC.